These T cell receptor beta chains were read from a single sample in a study of control samples from healthy donors and cancer patients. Only in-frame clones appear in the TCRdb table, and some are missing; sequencing was by immunoSEQ multiplex PCR. The table lists about 150,000 clones, about 91% of them singletons. Sequences were obtained from blood. All receptors come from a woman aged 40 to 55 in good health. Both conserved end residues are part of each CDR3.

J gene: TRBJ1-1
V gene: TRBV7-9
CDR3 protein: CASSNQRTGGDLDTEAFF

J gene: TRBJ1-3
V gene: TRBV6-1
CDR3 protein: CASSDRGLTNTIYF

J gene: TRBJ2-3
V gene: TRBV5-1
CDR3 protein: CASSGDRAVDTQYF

J gene: TRBJ2-1
V gene: TRBV7-6
CDR3 protein: CASSSRQVSYNEQFF

J gene: TRBJ2-3
V gene: TRBV13
CDR3 protein: CASSSLFRAPVGDTQYF

J gene: TRBJ2-2
V gene: TRBV7-9
CDR3 protein: CASGGGPVTGELFF

J gene: TRBJ1-1
V gene: TRBV7-8
CDR3 protein: CASSLTPTGADTEAFF

J gene: TRBJ2-7
V gene: TRBV5-1
CDR3 protein: CASSLQGQGIYEQYF

J gene: TRBJ2-7
V gene: TRBV5-1
CDR3 protein: CASSHLGDSSPYEQYF

J gene: TRBJ2-5
V gene: TRBV4-1
CDR3 protein: CASSQGLGQSQETQYF

J gene: TRBJ1-1
V gene: TRBV7-9
CDR3 protein: CASSIGGNTEAFF

J gene: TRBJ2-1
V gene: TRBV12-3/TRBV12-4
CDR3 protein: CASSPLSNEQFF

J gene: TRBJ1-6
V gene: TRBV7-2
CDR3 protein: CASSLEAATLHF

J gene: TRBJ1-4
V gene: TRBV19
CDR3 protein: CASSHERRPHEKLFF

J gene: TRBJ1-3
V gene: TRBV3-1/TRBV3-2
CDR3 protein: CASSPRDDLPPGNTIYF

J gene: TRBJ1-4
V gene: TRBV5-1
CDR3 protein: CASSLDRGNEKLFF

J gene: TRBJ2-3
V gene: TRBV7-2
CDR3 protein: CASKEVGPRPDTQYF

J gene: TRBJ2-2
V gene: TRBV10-1
CDR3 protein: CASRPGANTGELFF

J gene: TRBJ1-1
V gene: TRBV4-1
CDR3 protein: CASSQDKGRGDTEAFF

J gene: TRBJ1-6
V gene: TRBV6-5
CDR3 protein: CASSYDRGTSPLHF

J gene: TRBJ2-7
V gene: TRBV6-5
CDR3 protein: CASRPGGPRHEQYF

J gene: TRBJ1-1
V gene: TRBV6-2/TRBV6-3
CDR3 protein: CASSYTEGIPEAFF

J gene: TRBJ2-3
V gene: TRBV4-1
CDR3 protein: CASSQAPPSIVSGGGDTQYF

J gene: TRBJ1-1
V gene: TRBV27
CDR3 protein: CASRAGTGGWTEAFF

J gene: TRBJ1-1
V gene: TRBV27
CDR3 protein: CASSPLTQNTEAFF

J gene: TRBJ1-1
V gene: TRBV13
CDR3 protein: CASSSRTVKEAFF

J gene: TRBJ1-1
V gene: TRBV5-1
CDR3 protein: CASSLAGNTNTEAFF